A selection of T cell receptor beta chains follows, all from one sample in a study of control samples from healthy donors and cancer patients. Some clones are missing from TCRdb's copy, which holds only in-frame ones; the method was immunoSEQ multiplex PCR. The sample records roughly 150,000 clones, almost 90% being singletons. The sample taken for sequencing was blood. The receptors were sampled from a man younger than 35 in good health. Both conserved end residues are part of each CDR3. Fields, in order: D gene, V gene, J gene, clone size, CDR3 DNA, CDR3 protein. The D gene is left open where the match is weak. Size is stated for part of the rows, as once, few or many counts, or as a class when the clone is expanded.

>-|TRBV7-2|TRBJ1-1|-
TGTGCCAGCAGCTTAGTCATCAGGACGAACACTGAAGCTTTCTTT
CASSLVIRTNTEAFF
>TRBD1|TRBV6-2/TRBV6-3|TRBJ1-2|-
TGTGCCAGCAGTTACGGGACAGTCGGTTATGGCTACACCTTC
CASSYGTVGYGYTF
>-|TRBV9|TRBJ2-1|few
TGTGCCAGCAGCCCCTCCGTTGCTACGTCCTACAATGAGCAGTTCTTC
CASSPSVATSYNEQFF
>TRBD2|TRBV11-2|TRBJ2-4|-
TGTGCCAGCAGCCAAATCCGTGGCGGGGGGGCCCACATTCAGTACTTC
CASSQIRGGGAHIQYF
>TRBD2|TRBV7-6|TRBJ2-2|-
TGTGCCAGCAGCGTTAGCGGGGGCCGAACCGGGGAGCTGTTTTTT
CASSVSGGRTGELFF
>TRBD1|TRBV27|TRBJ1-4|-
TGTGCCAGCAGTCCCCGGACAGGGGGAAAACTGTTTTTT
CASSPRTGGKLFF
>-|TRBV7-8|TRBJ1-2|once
TGTGCCAGCGGGGGGGGGCCTTATGGCTACACCTTC
CASGGGPYGYTF
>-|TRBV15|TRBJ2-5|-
TGTGCCACCAGCAGGAGAGGTGGGGAAGAGACCCAGTACTTC
CATSRRGGEETQYF
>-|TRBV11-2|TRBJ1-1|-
TGTGCCAGCAGCTTAGCCCTCTGGGGGAACACTGAAGCTTTCTTT
CASSLALWGNTEAFF
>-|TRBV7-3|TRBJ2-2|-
TGTGCCAGCAGCCCGGGGCCGAAGGACACCGGGGAGCTGTTTTTT
CASSPGPKDTGELFF
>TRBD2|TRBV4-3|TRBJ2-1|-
TGCGCCAGCAGCCAGGAACCGCCGGGACTAGTCTACAATGAGCAGTTCTTC
CASSQEPPGLVYNEQFF
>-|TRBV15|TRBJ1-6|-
TGTGCCACCAGCAGAAATCATAATTCACCCCTCCACTTT
CATSRNHNSPLHF
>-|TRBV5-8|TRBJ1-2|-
TGTGCCAGCAGCTTGGTCGACAGAACAAACTATGGCTACACCTTC
CASSLVDRTNYGYTF
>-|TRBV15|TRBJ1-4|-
TGTGCCACCAGCGGCAGGGTTAATGAAAAACTGTTTTTT
CATSGRVNEKLFF
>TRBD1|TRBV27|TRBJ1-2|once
TGTGCCAGCTCGCCGAGTAACAGGGGGCTAGTAAGAGGCTACACCTTC
CASSPSNRGLVRGYTF
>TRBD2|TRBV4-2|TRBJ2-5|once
TGTGCCAGCAGCCAAGCCGGGGGGGAAGAGACCCAGTACTTC
CASSQAGGEETQYF
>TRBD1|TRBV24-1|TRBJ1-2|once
TGTGCCACCAGTGACCGACGACAGGGGGACTATGGCTACACCTTC
CATSDRRQGDYGYTF
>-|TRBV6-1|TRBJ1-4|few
TGTGCCAGCAGTGAATACTACAGAAGGGAAAAACTGTTTTTT
CASSEYYRREKLFF
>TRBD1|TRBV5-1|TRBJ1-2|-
TGCGCCAGCAGCTTGGTCGGGGGCGGGGACAGGGCTAATGGCTACACCTTC
CASSLVGGGDRANGYTF
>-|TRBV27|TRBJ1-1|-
TGTGCCAGCAGCGATCTCCAGGGAGAGGCGGAAGCTTTCTTT
CASSDLQGEAEAFF
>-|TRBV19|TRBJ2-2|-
TGTGCCAGTAGTATCCAAGCCGGGGAGCTGTTTTTT
CASSIQAGELFF
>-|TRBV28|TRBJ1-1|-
TGTGCCAGCAGTTTACGTGCGGATATGAACACTGAAGCTTTCTTT
CASSLRADMNTEAFF
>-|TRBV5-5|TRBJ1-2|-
TGTGCCAGCAGCCGAAGAGACACCCTTAACTATGGCTACACCTTC
CASSRRDTLNYGYTF
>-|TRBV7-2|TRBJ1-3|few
TGTGCCAGCAGCTTAGCAGGGGGAAACTCTGGAAACACCATATATTTT
CASSLAGGNSGNTIYF
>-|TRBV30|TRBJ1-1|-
TGTGCCTGGAGTGTAAGGGGTGTAAGGGTGGATGACACTGAAGCTTTCTTT
CAWSVRGVRVDDTEAFF
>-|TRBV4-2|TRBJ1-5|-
TGTGCCAGCAGCCAAGCGTTTTTGGGGGGGGATCAGCCCCAGCATTTT
CASSQAFLGGDQPQHF
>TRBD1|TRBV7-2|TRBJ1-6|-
TGTGCCAGCAGTGACAGGGGATATAATTCACCCCTCCACTTT
CASSDRGYNSPLHF
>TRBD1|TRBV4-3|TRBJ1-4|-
TGCGCCAGCAGCCAACGATATTTCGGGACCGGGACAGGGGATGAAAAACTGTTTTTT
CASSQRYFGTGTGDEKLFF
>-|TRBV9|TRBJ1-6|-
TGTGCCAGCAGCGTATACGGGAGCTCCTATAATTCACCCCTCCACTTT
CASSVYGSSYNSPLHF
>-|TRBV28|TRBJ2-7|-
TGTGCCAGCAGCGAGGGGGGGTCCTCCTACGAGCAGTACTTC
CASSEGGSSYEQYF
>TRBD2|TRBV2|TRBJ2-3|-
TGTGCCAGCACTGCTTCGAGCGGGGATACAGATACGCAGTATTTT
CASTASSGDTDTQYF